This TCR beta chain is drawn from a study of early T cells in non-severe SARS-CoV-2 infection. About the study: The sequenced material was bulk RNA from unsorted whole blood, and its chains were unpaired.

Using its own MiXCR run on the 5' RACE reads, TCRdb lists one record per CDR3 protein. The top ten clones hold 15% to 20% of a sample with approximately 39,000 distinct CDR3 sequences, about 4.5% of them seen once. This clonotype was detected a few times. The receptor was derived from an adult who was a healthcare worker with PCR-confirmed SARS-CoV-2 infection or an uninfected control (not recorded which). Sequencing was performed on whole blood.

The CDR3 nucleotides are TGTGCCAGCAGCCAAGTCCATGAGCAGTTCTTC. This translates into CASSQVHEQFF. This chain connects TRBV3-1 to TRBJ2-1, with D unresolved. Trimming took off 1 base at V and 8 bases at J, with 3 bases between the two ends. CDR1 is LGHDT, CDR2 YNNKEL, per germline (reference sequence). This CDR3 region has 11 residues.